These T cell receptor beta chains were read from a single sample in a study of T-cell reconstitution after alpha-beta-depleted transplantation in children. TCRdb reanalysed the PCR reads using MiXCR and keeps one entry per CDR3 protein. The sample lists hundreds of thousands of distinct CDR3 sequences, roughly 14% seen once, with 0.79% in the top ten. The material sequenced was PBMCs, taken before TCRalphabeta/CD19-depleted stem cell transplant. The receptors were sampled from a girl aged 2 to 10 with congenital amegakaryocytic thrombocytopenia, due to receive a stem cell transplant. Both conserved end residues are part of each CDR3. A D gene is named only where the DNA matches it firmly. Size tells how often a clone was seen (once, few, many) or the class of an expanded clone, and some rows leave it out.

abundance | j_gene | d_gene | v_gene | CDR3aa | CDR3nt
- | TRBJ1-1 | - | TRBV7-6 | CASSSTYRVVNTEAFF | TGTGCCAGCAGCTCAACGTACAGGGTTGTGAACACTGAAGCTTTCTTT
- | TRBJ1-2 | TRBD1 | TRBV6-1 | CASSTGTGVSRGYTF | TGTGCCAGCAGTACCGGGACAGGGGTTTCCAGAGGCTACACCTTC
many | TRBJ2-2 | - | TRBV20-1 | CSAWDRSNTGELFF | TGCAGTGCTTGGGACCGCTCGAACACCGGGGAGCTGTTTTTT
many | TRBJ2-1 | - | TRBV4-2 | CASSQDIAVTAYNEQFF | TGTGCCAGCAGCCAAGACATAGCGGTTACCGCTTACAATGAGCAGTTCTTC
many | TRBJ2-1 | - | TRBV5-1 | CASSSGLVSYNEQFF | TGCGCCAGCAGCTCCGGACTCGTCTCCTACAATGAGCAGTTCTTC
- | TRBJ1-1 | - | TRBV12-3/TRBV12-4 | CASRNLAEAFF | TGTGCCAGCAGAAACCTTGCTGAAGCTTTCTTT
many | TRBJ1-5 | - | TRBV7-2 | CASSYRQGQPQHF | TGTGCCAGCAGTTATAGGCAGGGTCAGCCCCAGCATTTT
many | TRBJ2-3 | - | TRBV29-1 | CSGRPASVTDTQYF | TGCAGCGGCCGGCCCGCTAGCGTGACAGATACGCAGTATTTT
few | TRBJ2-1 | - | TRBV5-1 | CASGGVKGNEQFF | TGCGCCAGCGGCGGCGTCAAAGGGAATGAGCAGTTCTTC
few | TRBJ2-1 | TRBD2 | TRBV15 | CATSRSSGRIYNEQFF | TGTGCCACCAGCAGATCTAGCGGGAGGATCTACAATGAGCAGTTCTTC
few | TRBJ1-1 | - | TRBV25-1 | CASKAGWNTEAFF | TGTGCCAGCAAGGCAGGCTGGAACACTGAAGCTTTCTTT
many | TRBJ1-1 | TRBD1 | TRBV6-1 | CASSTPGQGNTEAFF | TGTGCCAGCAGTACACCGGGACAGGGGAACACTGAAGCTTTCTTT
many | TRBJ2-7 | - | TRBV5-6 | CASSLKSGWYSYEQYF | TGTGCCAGCAGCCTAAAGTCGGGCTGGTACTCCTACGAGCAGTACTTC
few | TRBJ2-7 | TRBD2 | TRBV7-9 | CASSSHQSSGPYYEQYF | TGTGCCAGCAGCTCCCACCAATCTAGCGGGCCTTACTACGAGCAGTACTTC
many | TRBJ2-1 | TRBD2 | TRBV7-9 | CASSEHSGSSYNEQFF | TGTGCCAGCAGCGAACATAGCGGGAGCTCCTACAATGAGCAGTTCTTC
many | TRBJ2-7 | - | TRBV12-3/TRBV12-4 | CASRSGLNYEQYF | TGTGCCAGCAGGTCTGGACTCAACTACGAGCAGTACTTC
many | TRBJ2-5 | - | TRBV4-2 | CASSQKFGTIEGGETQYF | TGTGCCAGCAGCCAAAAATTCGGGACTATAGAAGGGGGAGAGACCCAGTACTTC
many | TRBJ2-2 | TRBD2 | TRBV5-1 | CASSPRLADNTGELFF | TGCGCCAGCAGCCCCAGACTAGCGGACAACACCGGGGAGCTGTTTTTT
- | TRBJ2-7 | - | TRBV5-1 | CASSLRRGNVEQYF | TGCGCCAGCAGCTTGCGCAGGGGTAACGTCGAGCAGTACTTC
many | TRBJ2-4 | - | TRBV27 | CASSHNGQSLAKNIQYF | TGTGCCAGCAGTCACAATGGGCAGTCTCTAGCCAAAAACATTCAGTACTTC
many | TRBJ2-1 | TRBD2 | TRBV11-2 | CASSWTGLVTNEQFF | TGTGCCAGCAGCTGGACGGGACTAGTAACCAATGAGCAGTTCTTC
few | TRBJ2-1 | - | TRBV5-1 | CASSWGVLGDEQFF | TGCGCCAGCAGCTGGGGGGTTTTGGGCGATGAGCAGTTCTTC
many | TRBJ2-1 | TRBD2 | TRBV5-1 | CASSFRSGRAYNEQFF | TGCGCCAGCAGCTTTCGTAGCGGGAGGGCCTACAATGAGCAGTTCTTC